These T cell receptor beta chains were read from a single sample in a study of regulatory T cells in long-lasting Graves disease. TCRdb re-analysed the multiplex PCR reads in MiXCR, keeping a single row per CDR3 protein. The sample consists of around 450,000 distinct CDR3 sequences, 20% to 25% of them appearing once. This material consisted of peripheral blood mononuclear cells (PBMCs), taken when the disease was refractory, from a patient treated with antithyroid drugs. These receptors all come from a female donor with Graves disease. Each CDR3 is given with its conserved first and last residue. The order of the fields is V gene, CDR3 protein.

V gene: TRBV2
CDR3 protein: CASSQGGEQFF

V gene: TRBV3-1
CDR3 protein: CASSQDTMNTEAFF

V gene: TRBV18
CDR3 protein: CASSPGGFETQYF

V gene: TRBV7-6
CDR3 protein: CASTFDPTGEQFF

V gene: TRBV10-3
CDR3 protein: CAISREEGGTGEQYF

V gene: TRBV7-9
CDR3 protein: CASSFYRDQSSYEQYF

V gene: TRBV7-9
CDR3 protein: CASSSLGGGEQYF

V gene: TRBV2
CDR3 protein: CASTRDLQETQYF

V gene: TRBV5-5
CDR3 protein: CASSTRVGGQLNTEAFF

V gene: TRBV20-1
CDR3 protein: CSATDAYEQYF

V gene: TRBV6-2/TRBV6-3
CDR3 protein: CASSYGTSGRNQETQYF

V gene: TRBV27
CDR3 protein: CASSFIRDGQETQYF

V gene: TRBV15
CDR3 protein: CATSRPGRTSNQPQHF

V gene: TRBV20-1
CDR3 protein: CSAISPGQGSYEQYF